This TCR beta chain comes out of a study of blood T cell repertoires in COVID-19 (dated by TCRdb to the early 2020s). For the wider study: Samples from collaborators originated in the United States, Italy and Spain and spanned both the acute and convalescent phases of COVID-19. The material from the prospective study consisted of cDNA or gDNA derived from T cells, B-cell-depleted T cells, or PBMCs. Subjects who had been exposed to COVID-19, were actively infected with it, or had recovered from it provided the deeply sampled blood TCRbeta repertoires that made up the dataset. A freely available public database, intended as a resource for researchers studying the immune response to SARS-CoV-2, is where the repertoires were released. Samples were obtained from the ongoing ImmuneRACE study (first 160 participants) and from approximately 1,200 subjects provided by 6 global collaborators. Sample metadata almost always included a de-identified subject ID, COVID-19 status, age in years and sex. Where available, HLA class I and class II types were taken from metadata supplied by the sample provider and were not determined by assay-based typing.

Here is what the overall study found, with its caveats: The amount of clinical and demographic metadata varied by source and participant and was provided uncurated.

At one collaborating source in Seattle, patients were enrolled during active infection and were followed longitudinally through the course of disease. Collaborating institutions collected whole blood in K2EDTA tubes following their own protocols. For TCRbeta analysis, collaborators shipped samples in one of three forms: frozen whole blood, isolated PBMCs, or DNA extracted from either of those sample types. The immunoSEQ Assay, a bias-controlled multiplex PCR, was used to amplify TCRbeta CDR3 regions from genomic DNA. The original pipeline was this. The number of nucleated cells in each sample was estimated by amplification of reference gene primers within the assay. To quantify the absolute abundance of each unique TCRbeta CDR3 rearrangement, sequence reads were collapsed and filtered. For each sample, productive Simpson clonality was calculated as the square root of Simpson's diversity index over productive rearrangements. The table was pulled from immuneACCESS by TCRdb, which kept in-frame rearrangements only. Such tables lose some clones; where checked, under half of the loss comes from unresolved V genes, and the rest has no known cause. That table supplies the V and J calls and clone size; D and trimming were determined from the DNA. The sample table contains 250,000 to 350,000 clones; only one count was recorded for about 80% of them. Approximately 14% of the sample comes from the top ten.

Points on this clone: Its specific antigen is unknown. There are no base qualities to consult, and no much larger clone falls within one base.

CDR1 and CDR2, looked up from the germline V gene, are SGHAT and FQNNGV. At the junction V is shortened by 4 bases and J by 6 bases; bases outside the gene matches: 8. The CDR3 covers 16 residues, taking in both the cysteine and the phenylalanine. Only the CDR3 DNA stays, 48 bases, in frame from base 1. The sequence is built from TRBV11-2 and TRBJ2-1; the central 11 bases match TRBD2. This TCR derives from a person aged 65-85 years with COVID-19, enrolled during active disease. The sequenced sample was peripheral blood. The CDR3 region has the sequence CASSYTTGTSGNEQFF. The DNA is TGTGCCAGCAGCTATACAACCGGGACTAGCGGCAATGAGCAGTTCTTC.